Shown below are 30 T cell receptor beta chains from a single sample sequenced in a study of blood T cell repertoires in COVID-19. Method: immunoSEQ multiplex PCR; TCRdb's copy keeps in-frame clones and lacks some. The sample gives 450,000 to 600,000 clones, around 87% of which show up once; under 0.75% is in the top ten. The sample taken for sequencing was PBMCs or T cells enriched from blood (not recorded which). The receptors originated from a woman aged 18-29 years who had recovered from COVID-19.

The V and J genes are TRBV7-2 and TRBJ2-7; D call uncertain. V lost 5 bases, J lost 3 bases, and 11 bases lay in between. The CDR3 is 13 residues long. The germline V gene has CDR1 SGHTA and CDR2 FQGNSA. The CDR3 nucleotides are TGTGCCAGCAGCCCTCAGACGGGCTACGAGCAGTACTTC. Protein product: CASSPQTGYEQYF.

The chain joins TRBV25-1 to TRBJ2-7, with 9 bases matching TRBD1. With 4 bases clipped from V and 5 bases from J, the junction kept 3 bases outside the gene matches. This CDR3 spans 13 amino acids. Germline CDR1 is MGHDK and CDR2 is SYGVNS. In nucleotides, the CDR3 is TGTGCCAGCAGTGCCCGGGACAGGGACGAGCAGTACTTC. Amino acid sequence: CASSARDRDEQYF.

The chain employs TRBV5-1 and TRBJ2-2, with D possibly being TRBD2 (6 bases). The germline gives CDR1 SGHRS, CDR2 YFSETQ. The V end lost 3 bases, the J end lost 4 bases, and 13 bases lay between the germline ends. This CDR3 is 15 amino acids long. As DNA, the CDR3 is TGCGCCAGCAGCTCATCTAGCGAACCCACCGGGGAGCTGTTTTTT. Protein: CASSSSSEPTGELFF.

The rearrangement joins TRBV5-6 to TRBJ1-5; D is perhaps TRBD1 (6 bases). V lost 4 bases and J 7 bases, leaving 15 bases between the germline ends. There are 14 residues in the CDR3. CDR1 SGHDT and CDR2 YYEEEE come from the germline V gene. The CDR3 sequence: CASSLRGGGQPQHF. The DNA of the CDR3 is TGTGCCAGCAGCCTCCGCGGGGGCGGGCAGCCCCAGCATTTT.

The table lists this clone with a few counts. The gene calls are TRBV28 and TRBJ2-3; 9 bases are shared with TRBD2. In germline, CDR1 is MDHEN, CDR2 SYDVKM. V lost 8 bases to trimming and J lost 5 bases; unmatched junction nucleotides: 8. The CDR3 is 14 amino acids. The CDR3 loop reads CASRAGGDEDTQYF. The CDR3 DNA reads as TGTGCCAGCCGAGCGGGGGGCGACGAAGATACGCAGTATTTT. Using reference TRBV28 and TRBJ2-3 for the parts outside the CDR3, the full variable domain is DVKVTQSSRYLVKRTGEKVFLECVQDMDHENMFWYRQDPGLGLRLIYFSYDVKMKEKGDIPEGYSVSREKKERFSLILESASTNQTSMYLCASRAGGDEDTQYFGPGTRLTVL.

The chain couples TRBV15 to TRBJ1-2; no clear D gene. The V and J ends lost 0 bases and 5 bases respectively, with 13 bases between them. This CDR3 has 15 amino acids. CDR1 and CDR2 (germline): LNHNV, YYDKDF (reference sequence). Written as DNA, the CDR3 is TGTGCCACCAGCAGAGATCGAAACAGTGGTTATGGCTACACCTTC. Protein product: CATSRDRNSGYGYTF.

The V call is TRBV12-3 or TRBV12-4, the J call TRBJ1-2; D is perhaps TRBD1 (6 bases). The CDR3 is made up of 13 amino acids. V was trimmed by 1 base and J by 4 bases, leaving 7 bases between them. CDR3 coding DNA: TGTGCCAGCAGTTTAGGACAGGTCTATGGCTACACCTTC. It is translated as CASSLGQVYGYTF.

This clone came up a few times. The chain is built from TRBV6-1 and TRBJ1-1; a weak D match, TRBD1 (6 bases). V was pared by 0 bases and J by 10 bases, with 18 bases between. CDR1 and CDR2 from the germline V gene are MNHNS and SASEGT. This CDR3 spans 15 amino acids. CDR3 in DNA: TGTGCCAGCAGTGAAGCTGCAGGGGCGGGTAGATCAGCTTTCTTT. It is translated as CASSEAAGAGRSAFF.

The chain couples TRBV7-9 to TRBJ1-2, with unresolved D. Trimming removed 11 bases at V and 8 bases at J, with 18 bases between. The CDR3 totals 12 residues. Germline V gives CDR1 SEHNR, CDR2 FQNEAQ (reference sequence). The DNA of the CDR3 is TGTGCCCTCCTCGTCTCGGGGAGAGGCTACACCTTC. This encodes CALLVSGRGYTF.

V is TRBV15 and J is TRBJ1-5, with a tentative D call TRBD1 (5 bases). Per germline, CDR1 LNHNV and CDR2 YYDKDF (reference sequence). The CDR3 runs 17 residues. With 5 bases removed from V and 0 bases from J, the gap between germline ends came to 17 bases. The CDR3 protein is CATSARVGGNSNQPQHF. The DNA of the CDR3 is TGTGCCACCAGCGCCCGCGTCGGGGGGAATAGCAATCAGCCCCAGCATTTT. The full variable domain, completed using reference TRBV15 and TRBJ1-5, is DAMVIQNPRYQVTQFGKPVTLSCSQTLNHNVMYWYQQKSSQAPKLLFHYYDKDFNNEADTPDNFQSRRPNTSFCFLDIRSPGLGDTAMYLCATSARVGGNSNQPQHFGDGTRLSIL.

The chain links TRBV19 to TRBJ2-7; no clear D. The V gene lost 0 bases and the J gene lost 1 base, with 7 bases spanning the gap. The germline CDR1 and CDR2 sequences are LNHDA and SQIVND (reference sequence). The CDR3 has 14 residues. The CDR3 loop is CASSIDLSSYEQYF. The CDR3 coding sequence is TGTGCCAGTAGTATAGATCTGAGTTCCTACGAGCAGTACTTC.

V and J are TRBV30 and TRBJ1-4, with D unresolved. Germline-derived CDR1 and CDR2 are GTSNPN and SVGIG (reference sequence). The CDR3 runs to 14 residues. V lost 6 bases and J lost 0, with 11 bases in between. CDR3: CACRNTATNEKLFF. In nucleotides, the CDR3 is TGTGCCTGCCGTAACACAGCAACTAATGAAAAACTGTTTTTT.

This rearrangement joins TRBV5-4 to TRBJ1-6, with D possibly TRBD1 on 6 matching bases. CDR1 is SGHNT, CDR2 YYREEE, per germline (reference sequence). V lost 5 bases and J lost 8, with 17 bases in between. The CDR3 extends over 15 amino acids. The CDR3 reads CASRAGGREDSPLHF. The DNA for the CDR3 is TGTGCCAGCAGAGCGGGGGGCAGGGAAGATTCACCCCTCCACTTT.

This rearrangement joins TRBV5-1 to TRBJ1-1; 12 bases fit TRBD1. The germline gives CDR1 SGHRS, CDR2 YFSETQ. V lost 0 bases and J lost 7; bases outside the gene matches: 10. The CDR3 extends over 17 amino acids. CDR3 bases: TGCGCCAGCAGCTTGGCACCGGGACAGGGGGCATTGGGTGAAGCTTTCTTT. It encodes CASSLAPGQGALGEAFF.

This chain connects TRBV5-1 to TRBJ2-7; 7 nucleotides align to TRBD2. Germline CDR1 is SGHRS and CDR2 is YFSETQ. V was clipped by 1 base and J by 2 bases; unmatched bases: 3. The CDR3 has 14 amino acids. The CDR3 nucleotides read TGCGCCAGCAGCTTGCCCAGCGGGGCCTACGAGCAGTACTTC. It is translated as CASSLPSGAYEQYF.

On this clone itself: Other nucleotide sequences from this sample produce the same CDR3. The J gene is TRBJ1-2, the V gene TRBV18, with D unresolved. There are 13 residues in the CDR3. With 3 bases removed from V and 2 bases from J, the gap between germline ends came to 7 bases. CDR1 is KGHSH and CDR2 is LQKENI in the germline V gene. CDR3 loop: CASSPGANYGYTF. The CDR3, as DNA: TGTGCCAGCTCACCGGGAGCCAACTATGGCTACACCTTC.

This chain links TRBV7-3 with TRBJ2-3, with no clear D. Germline CDR1 SGHTA, CDR2 FQGTGA. The CDR3 extends over 14 amino acids. V lost 0 bases and J lost 5, with 9 bases in between. CDR3 bases: TGTGCCAGCAGCTTAACGTCCCGCGAAGATACGCAGTATTTT. This sequence encodes CASSLTSREDTQYF.

This clone was seen a few times. The chain is built from TRBV5-4 and TRBJ2-5; 11 nucleotides match TRBD2. CDR1 and CDR2 (germline): SGHNT, YYREEE (reference sequence). This CDR3 contains 16 residues. Germline trimming cut 3 bases from V and 4 bases from J; bases unmatched to any gene: 8. The CDR3, as DNA: TGTGCCAGCAGCTCCGCCGGGACTAGCGGTATAGAGACCCAGTACTTC. Its protein product is CASSSAGTSGIETQYF.

This chain links TRBV30 with TRBJ2-7, with 9 bases identical to TRBD1. Germline V gene sequence: CDR1 GTSNPN, CDR2 SVGIG (reference sequence). The CDR3 covers 14 residues. The trim removed 4 bases at V and 6 bases at J, leaving 10 bases unmatched. CDR3 in DNA: TGTGCCTGGAAAAGTTGGACAGGGGTTAGCGAGCAGTACTTC. Translation gives CAWKSWTGVSEQYF.

The rearrangement uses TRBV9 and TRBJ2-2; 9 positions agree with TRBD1. The V gene end was trimmed by 4 bases and the J gene end by 3 bases; junction bases not matched to a gene: 4. Germline CDR1 SGDLS, CDR2 YYNGEE. The CDR3 has 15 residues. The CDR3: CASSPGTGHTGELFF. The CDR3, as DNA: TGTGCCAGCAGCCCCGGGACAGGGCACACCGGGGAGCTGTTTTTT. The variable domain in full, completed from reference TRBV9 and TRBJ2-2, reads DSGVTQTPKHLITATGQRVTLRCSPRSGDLSVYWYQQSLDQGLQFLIQYYNGEERAKGNILERFSAQQFPDLHSELNLSSLELGDSALYFCASSPGTGHTGELFFGEGSRLTVL.

The chain is built from TRBV24-1 and TRBJ2-5, with D maybe TRBD1 (6 bases). The CDR3 contains 15 residues. The germline CDR1 and CDR2 sequences are KGHDR and SFDVKD. V lost 0 bases, J lost 2 bases, and 9 bases lay in between. CDR3 coding DNA: TGTGCCACCAGTGATTTGCAGGGGATGCAAGAGACCCAGTACTTC. It is translated as CATSDLQGMQETQYF.

This clone has a single count. DNA of the CDR3: TGCGCCAGCAGCTCGATCCCGGGACAGGGACTGAACACTGAAGCTTTCTTT. It translates to CASSSIPGQGLNTEAFF. The rearrangement joins TRBV5-1 to TRBJ1-1; 9 bases are a match to TRBD1. J lost 0 bases, V lost 3 bases, and 9 bases had no gene match. CDR1 is SGHRS and CDR2 is YFSETQ in the germline V gene. The CDR3 has 17 residues.

This sequence joins TRBV3-1 (or the pseudogene TRBV3-2) and TRBJ2-1; no definite D call. This CDR3 spans 16 amino acids. V was trimmed by 0 bases and J by 0 bases, leaving 9 bases between them. Germline V gives CDR1 LGHDT, CDR2 YNNKEL (reference sequence). DNA of the CDR3: TGTGCCAGCAGCCAAGAATCCGTTTACTCCTACAATGAGCAGTTCTTC. It is translated as CASSQESVYSYNEQFF.

The chain carries TRBV6-1 and TRBJ2-3; the match to TRBD2 covers 10 bases. CDR1 is MNHNS and CDR2 is SASEGT in the germline V gene. The CDR3 is 16 amino acids. Trimming cost V 3 bases and J 4 bases; bases outside gene matches: 7. CDR3 DNA: TGTGCCAGCAGTGATGGGCTAGCGGGGGCTTCAGATACGCAGTATTTT. Its protein is CASSDGLAGASDTQYF.

The rearrangement uses TRBV27 and TRBJ2-3; 11 nucleotides match TRBD2. Per the germline V gene, CDR1 is MNHEY and CDR2 is SMNVEV (reference sequence). This CDR3 region has 19 residues. With V trimmed by 5 bases and J by 2 bases, 15 bases remained unmatched. The CDR3, as DNA: TGTGCCAGCAGTACCTACCACGGGACTAGCGGCCCCCCCACAGATACGCAGTATTTT. It codes for CASSTYHGTSGPPTDTQYF.

The chain uses TRBV30 and TRBJ1-2; TRBD1 is a possible D gene (6 bases). V was pared by 4 bases and J by 3 bases, with 15 bases between. This CDR3 has 14 residues. The germline V gene encodes CDR1 GTSNPN and CDR2 SVGIG (reference sequence). The CDR3 bases are TGTGCCTGGACCCCGGACAGACGGGACTATGGCTACACCTTC. It is translated as CAWTPDRRDYGYTF. The whole variable domain, remainder taken from reference TRBV30 and TRBJ1-2, is SQTIHQWPATLVQPVGSPLSLECTVEGTSNPNLYWYRQAAGRGLQLLFYSVGIGQISSEVPQNLSASRPQDRQFILSSKKLLLSDSGFYLCAWTPDRRDYGYTFGSGTRLTVV.

V gene TRBV30 combines with J gene TRBJ1-1; the D gene is possibly TRBD1 (5 bases). Germline loops: CDR1 GTSNPN, CDR2 SVGIG (reference sequence). CDR3 size: 13 residues. V lost 3 bases, J lost 4 bases, and 12 bases lay in between. The CDR3 region is CAWRALGGTEAFF. The CDR3 DNA sequence: TGTGCCTGGAGGGCGTTGGGGGGCACTGAAGCTTTCTTT.

J is TRBJ1-6 and V is TRBV28; D gene unclear. Deletions cut 5 bases from V and 11 bases from J, with 13 bases between. The CDR3 extends over 13 amino acids. The V gene's germline CDR1 is MDHEN and CDR2 SYDVKM. CDR3 sequence (DNA): TGTGCCAGCAGTCGGGCAGGAGGCGCACCCCTCCACTTT. It specifies CASSRAGGAPLHF. The full variable domain, completed using reference TRBV28 and TRBJ1-6, is DVKVTQSSRYLVKRTGEKVFLECVQDMDHENMFWYRQDPGLGLRLIYFSYDVKMKEKGDIPEGYSVSREKKERFSLILESASTNQTSMYLCASSRAGGAPLHFGNGTRLTVT.

The chain combines TRBV16 with TRBJ2-5; no definite D call. Per germline, CDR1 KGHSY and CDR2 FQNENV. CDR3 length: 13 residues. V was shortened by 1 base and J by 4 bases, with 7 bases between the two germline ends. CDR3: CASSQWSRETQYF. Here the CDR3 DNA reads TGTGCCAGCAGCCAATGGAGCAGAGAGACCCAGTACTTC.

This clone was picked up one time. CDR3 amino acids: CAIIAGASSYNEQFF. The DNA for the CDR3 is TGTGCCATCATAGCGGGGGCCAGCTCCTACAATGAGCAGTTCTTC. The rearrangement links TRBV6-5 to TRBJ2-1, with 9 bases lining up with TRBD2. Germline V gives CDR1 MNHEY, CDR2 SVGAGI. The CDR3 covers 15 residues. Trimming took 10 bases from V and 0 from J; bases not matched to a gene: 7.